This entry lists 2 T cell receptor beta chains sequenced from one sample in a study of PD-1 blockade in classical Hodgkin lymphoma (dated by TCRdb to 2020 to 2022). In light of the paper, this sample's time point label describes: cycle 4 day 1 (C4D1), after less than 7 weeks of nivolumab. Relapse after autologous stem cell transplantation had occurred in all trial patients, and cohorts A, B and C were distinguished by prior brentuximab vedotin exposure. Libraries were constructed by the immunoSEQ multiplex PCR assay. What TCRdb holds here is the immuneACCESS table cut down to in-frame rearrangements. Part of the clones is not present; checked against another copy, under half of the missing clones reflect an unresolved V gene, and the others are unexplained. In all, the sample holds about 93,000 clones, and 78% of those were seen once. The ten largest account for 9.4% of the sample. The sequenced sample was peripheral blood mononuclear cells (PBMCs), obtained before the fourth cycle of nivolumab. These receptors came from a human donor with classical Hodgkin lymphoma.

This chain joins TRBV10-3 and TRBJ1-4, with a tentative D call TRBD1 (5 bases). The ends were cut back, 11 bases at V and 0 bases at J, with 13 bases in the middle. The CDR3 loop spans 14 amino acids. The V gene's germline CDR1 is ENHRY and CDR2 SYGVKD. CDR3 DNA: TGTGCCGTCGCGTCAGGGACAACTAATGAAAAACTGTTTTTT. It yields the protein CAVASGTTNEKLFF.

This clone was detected only once. The V gene is TRBV5-1, the J gene TRBJ2-2, with TRBD1 as a possible D gene (5 bases). Per the germline V gene, CDR1 is SGHRS and CDR2 is YFSETQ. V was shortened by 4 bases and J by 2 bases, with 15 bases between the two germline ends. This CDR3 contains 16 residues. CDR3 in DNA: TGCGCCAGCAGCCGCCGTGCGGACACAAACACCGGGGAGCTGTTTTTT. This translates into CASSRRADTNTGELFF.